One and the same sample provided the 7 T cell receptor beta chains below, sequenced in a study of CD8 T cells in Susac syndrome. RNA, at roughly 0.5 to 1 ug, was reverse transcribed with random hexamers. TCRdb analysed the immunoSEQ multiplex PCR reads with MiXCR anew, one entry per CDR3 protein. The sample carries more than 100,000 distinct CDR3 sequences, roughly 94% recorded once. The sample consisted of CD8+ T cells from PBMCs. The origin of the receptors is a human donor with Susac syndrome.

The rearrangement joins TRBV20-1 to TRBJ1-4; D remains ambiguous. CDR1 and CDR2 (germline): DFQATT, SNEGSKA (reference sequence). CDR3 size: 17 residues. Between the trimmed V and J ends, which lost 0 bases and 4 bases, there was a span of 18 bases. The chain's CDR3 is CSARDNGYTRLNEKLFF. In nucleotides, the CDR3 is TGCAGTGCTAGAGACAACGGTTACACCAGACTTAATGAAAAACTGTTTTTT.

This chain links TRBV30 with TRBJ2-7; 11 nucleotides align to TRBD1. The CDR3 runs 15 residues. Germline loops: CDR1 GTSNPN, CDR2 SVGIG (reference sequence). V lost 1 base to trimming and J lost 0 bases; unmatched junction nucleotides: 2. In DNA form, the CDR3 reads TGTGCCTGGAGTGCCGGGACAGGGGGCTCCTACGAGCAGTACTTC. Its translation is CAWSAGTGGSYEQYF.

The chain is built from TRBV4-3 and TRBJ1-2; a possible D gene is TRBD1 (5 bases). Germline CDR1 is LGHNA and CDR2 is YSLEER. This CDR3 comprises 15 residues. Trimming took off 8 bases at V and 8 bases at J, with 24 bases between the two ends. CDR3 nucleotides: TGCGCCAGCTCCCCAAGGGAGGGCGGATGGGACGGCTACACCTTC. It codes for CASSPREGGWDGYTF.

The genes are TRBV27 and TRBJ1-2, with 10 bases aligning to TRBD1. Trimming took 4 bases from V and 6 from J; bases not matched to a gene: 8. The CDR3 spans 15 residues. CDR1 and CDR2 (germline): MNHEY, SMNVEV (reference sequence). This chain's CDR3 is CASSSRTGGNDGYTF. For the CDR3, the DNA is TGTGCCAGCAGTTCACGGACAGGGGGGAATGATGGCTACACCTTC.

V gene TRBV9 combines with J gene TRBJ2-6; D gene unclear. Germline lookup yields CDR1 SGDLS and CDR2 YYNGEE. CDR3 length: 15 amino acids. V was pared by 0 bases and J by 0 bases, with 4 bases between. For the CDR3, the DNA is TGTGCCAGCAGCGTAGCAGTCTCTGGGGCCAACGTCCTGACTTTC. Translated, it gives CASSVAVSGANVLTF.

The rearrangement links TRBV15 to TRBJ1-5; possible D gene TRBD1, 6 bases. Per the germline V gene, CDR1 is LNHNV and CDR2 is YYDKDF (reference sequence). Trimming removed 4 bases at V and 2 bases at J, with 12 bases between. The CDR3 runs to 15 residues. The CDR3 protein is CATSNTGPGNQPQHF. The CDR3 coding sequence is TGTGCCACCAGCAATACAGGGCCGGGCAATCAGCCCCAGCATTTT.

The rearrangement joins TRBV5-6 to TRBJ1-5; D uncertain. The germline V gene has CDR1 SGHDT and CDR2 YYEEEE. The CDR3 length is 13 residues. The V end was cut by 0 bases, the J end by 3 bases, with 4 bases between. The chain's CDR3 is CASSLGNNQPQHF. Written as DNA, the CDR3 is TGTGCCAGCAGCTTGGGGAACAATCAGCCCCAGCATTTT.